These 21 T cell receptor beta chains were sequenced from one sample in a study of shared clonotypes between healthy human individuals. Naive CD8 cells lacked CD45RO, underwent positive selection for CCR7 and left out terminally differentiated effector memory CD45RA+ cells. Clones were sequenced by immunoSEQ multiplex PCR, and TCRdb holds only the in-frame ones, with some missing. Among about 2.2 million clones, 93% were seen once, and the ten largest hold around 1.7%. The specimen was naive CD8+ T cells from PBMCs. These TCRs come from a man between 18 and 35 years old in good health. Some clones in this sample may be carry-over from other donors' samples.

The chain links TRBV11-2 to TRBJ2-1, with TRBD2 matching over 7 bases. With 6 bases clipped from V and 5 bases from J, the junction kept 13 bases outside the gene matches. Germline CDR1 and CDR2: SGHAT and FQNNGV. This CDR3 is built from 16 residues. The CDR3 region has the DNA TGTGCCAGCAGTTCTTACTTGAGCGGGGCGGACAATGAGCAGTTCTTC. Translating gives CASSSYLSGADNEQFF.

In nucleotides, the CDR3 is TGTGCCAGCAGTCCTGGACTCGGTACCTACGAGCAGTACTTC. It specifies CASSPGLGTYEQYF. This chain links TRBV27 with TRBJ2-7; a possible D gene is TRBD2 (5 bases). The CDR3 has 14 amino acids. Germline V gives CDR1 MNHEY, CDR2 SMNVEV (reference sequence). Trimming left V 5 bases short and J 2 bases short, with 13 bases between.

The chain employs TRBV6-1 and TRBJ1-1; unclear D gene. This CDR3 comprises 14 residues. Germline V gene data show CDR1 as MNHNS and CDR2 as SASEGT. V was shortened by 3 bases and J by 0 bases, with 8 bases between the two germline ends. The CDR3 region is CASSDPRLNTEAFF. The DNA for the CDR3 is TGTGCCAGCAGTGACCCACGCCTGAACACTGAAGCTTTCTTT.

V gene TRBV29-1 combines with J gene TRBJ2-1; no clear D gene. CDR3 length: 15 residues. Trimming removed 5 bases from V and 0 bases from J, with 14 bases in between. Germline V gene data show CDR1 as SQVTM and CDR2 as ANQGSEA. The CDR3 sequence is CSVNLWGSSYNEQFF. In nucleotides, the CDR3 is TGCAGCGTTAACTTGTGGGGATCCTCCTACAATGAGCAGTTCTTC.

This clone was picked up a small number of times. Other nucleotide sequences in the sample specify the same CDR3. The chain recombines TRBV27 with TRBJ2-7; no firm D call. Germline V lookup: CDR1 MNHEY, CDR2 SMNVEV (reference sequence). The CDR3 extends over 13 amino acids. Trimming pared 2 bases from V and 0 bases from J, leaving 5 bases between. The CDR3 here is CASSLASSYEQYF. CDR3 coding DNA: TGTGCCAGCAGTTTAGCCAGCTCCTACGAGCAGTACTTC.

The chain employs TRBV27 and TRBJ1-3; TRBD1 matches at 9 bases. There are 17 residues in the CDR3. Germline loops: CDR1 MNHEY, CDR2 SMNVEV (reference sequence). With V trimmed by 5 bases and J by 4 bases, 12 bases remained unmatched. This CDR3 is CASSPLGTGYPGNTIYF. The CDR3 DNA reads as TGTGCCAGCAGTCCCCTGGGGACAGGGTATCCAGGAAACACCATATATTTT.

The V gene is TRBV4-1, the J gene TRBJ2-5, with 10 bases fitting TRBD1. Germline V CDR1 and CDR2: MGHRA, YSYEKL. V was clipped by 8 bases and J by 5 bases; unmatched bases: 5. This CDR3 comprises 13 residues. The CDR3 nucleotides read TGCGCCAGCGGGACAGGGGTGAGGGAGACCCAGTACTTC. Encoded protein: CASGTGVRETQYF.

V usage is TRBV6-5 and J usage is TRBJ1-1, with 8 bases fitting TRBD1. The CDR3 has 11 residues. The germline V gene has CDR1 MNHEY and CDR2 SVGAGI. The junction had 4 bases not matched to a gene; V was cut back by 9 bases and J by 7 bases. CDR3: CASTTGVEAFF. CDR3 bases: TGTGCCAGTACGACAGGGGTTGAAGCTTTCTTT.

The gene calls are TRBV9 and TRBJ1-1, with D maybe TRBD1 (5 bases). V was cut by 1 base and J by 4 bases, with 14 bases left in between. The CDR3 has 15 residues. Germline values: CDR1 SGDLS, CDR2 YYNGEE. CDR3 residues: CASSVLVGAGTEAFF. DNA of the CDR3: TGTGCCAGCAGCGTACTTGTAGGGGCGGGCACTGAAGCTTTCTTT.

This chain's CDR3 is CASSASGISETQYF. The CDR3 coding sequence is TGTGCCAGCAGCGCTAGCGGGATATCGGAGACCCAGTACTTC. The V gene is TRBV2, the J gene TRBJ2-5; 9 bases agree with TRBD2. CDR1 is SNHLY and CDR2 is FYNNEI in the germline V gene. CDR3 length equals 14 residues. V lost 6 bases, J lost 5 bases, and 7 bases stayed unmatched.

A single count supports this clone. The chain carries TRBV28 and TRBJ1-2, with 9 bases aligning to TRBD1. Germline V CDR1 and CDR2: MDHEN, SYDVKM. The CDR3 is 17 residues long. Trimming removed 5 bases from V and 3 bases from J; junction bases left unmatched: 13. CDR3 coding DNA: TGTGCCAGCAGTCTAAAGTGGGACAGGGAGGCCTACTATGGCTACACCTTC. The encoded protein is CASSLKWDREAYYGYTF.

The chain links TRBV6-1 to TRBJ2-1, with TRBD1 matching over 9 bases. The CDR3 totals 15 residues. Germline V gene lookup returns CDR1 MNHNS and CDR2 SASEGT. V shed 4 bases and J 8 bases; nucleotides not matched to a gene: 9. CDR3 nucleotide sequence: TGTGCCAGCAGTGGGACAGGGGCCATGGGCGATGAGCAGTTCTTC. This translates into CASSGTGAMGDEQFF.

On this clone: Other DNA sequences within the sample encode an identical CDR3. The rearrangement links TRBV9 to TRBJ2-7, with a weak D call TRBD2 (6 bases). V shed 0 bases and J shed 0 bases, with 7 bases lying between them. The CDR3 length is 14 residues. Looked up from germline, CDR1 is SGDLS and CDR2 is YYNGEE. The CDR3 loop is CASSVGGISYEQYF. Here the CDR3 DNA reads TGTGCCAGCAGCGTAGGCGGGATCTCCTACGAGCAGTACTTC.

This chain joins TRBV5-1 and TRBJ2-2; the match to TRBD2 covers 9 bases. The CDR3 covers 18 residues. Germline assignment: CDR1 SGHRS and CDR2 YFSETQ. Losses at the gene ends were 4 bases for V and 1 base for J; bases not matched to a gene: 11. The CDR3 nucleotides read TGCGCCAGCAGCCCCGGAAGATTAGCGGGAGAGAACACCGGGGAGCTGTTTTTT. Its protein is CASSPGRLAGENTGELFF.

The chain recombines TRBV4-3 with TRBJ2-2, with D perhaps assigned TRBD1 or TRBD2 (5 bases each). Trimming removed 4 bases from V and 0 bases from J, with 12 bases in between. Germline-derived CDR1 and CDR2 are LGHNA and YSLEER. This CDR3 spans 16 amino acids. The CDR3 DNA reads TGCGCCAGCAGCCGCCGATTGGGACCGAACACCGGGGAGCTGTTTTTT. Protein: CASSRRLGPNTGELFF.

The chain is built from TRBV25-1 and TRBJ2-7; possibly TRBD1 or TRBD2 for D (5 bases each). The CDR3 loop spans 10 amino acids. Germline-derived CDR1 and CDR2 are MGHDK and SYGVNS. The V and J ends lost 7 bases and 5 bases respectively, with 6 bases between them. The CDR3 is CASMGDEQYF. The CDR3, as DNA: TGTGCCAGCATGGGGGACGAGCAGTACTTC.

Comment on this clone: The sample carries other DNA sequences with the same CDR3. This rearrangement joins TRBV27 to TRBJ2-7; tentatively, D is TRBD1 (5 bases). This CDR3 is built from 13 residues. CDR1 and CDR2 from the germline V gene are MNHEY and SMNVEV (reference sequence). Trimming stripped 2 bases from V and 2 bases from J, with 7 bases between. CDR3 loop: CASSLRGTYEQYF. The CDR3 DNA sequence: TGTGCCAGCAGTTTAAGGGGCACCTACGAGCAGTACTTC.

This sequence joins TRBV19 and TRBJ1-2; D is unclear. The V end was cut by 1 base, the J end by 3 bases, with 15 bases between. The germline CDR1 and CDR2 sequences are LNHDA and SQIVND (reference sequence). The CDR3 covers 16 residues. The CDR3, as DNA: TGTGCCAGTAGTATAGGGTCACCCGGAGGCCACTATGGCTACACCTTC. Translated, it gives CASSIGSPGGHYGYTF.

Details on this clone: This sequence may be a read error, since a much larger clone differs from it by one base. Other DNA sequences in this sample translate to the same CDR3. V usage is TRBV7-9 and J usage is TRBJ2-1; D is ambiguous. Germline lookup yields CDR1 SEHNR and CDR2 FQNEAQ (reference sequence). Deletions cut 1 base from V and 7 bases from J, with 5 bases between. The CDR3 extends over 12 amino acids. CDR3 sequence reads: CASSLGSNEQFF. The CDR3, as DNA: TGTGCCAGCAGCTTAGGGTCAAATGAGCAGTTCTTC.

The J gene is TRBJ1-1, the V gene TRBV18; D may be TRBD1 (5 bases). The CDR3 spans 14 residues. Germline V CDR1 and CDR2: KGHSH, LQKENI. V was pared by 6 bases and J by 1 base, with 12 bases between. This CDR3 is CASSPDRPNTEAFF. In DNA, the CDR3 is TGTGCCAGCTCCCCAGACAGACCGAACACTGAAGCTTTCTTT.

The chain employs TRBV19 and TRBJ2-1; 8 bases match TRBD2. Germline CDR1 and CDR2: LNHDA and SQIVND (reference sequence). The CDR3 length is 17 residues. V lost 5 bases and J lost 5; bases outside the gene matches: 14. The CDR3 reads CASSPATGGPMDNEQFF. The CDR3 region has the DNA TGTGCCAGTAGTCCCGCAACGGGAGGGCCCATGGACAATGAGCAGTTCTTC.